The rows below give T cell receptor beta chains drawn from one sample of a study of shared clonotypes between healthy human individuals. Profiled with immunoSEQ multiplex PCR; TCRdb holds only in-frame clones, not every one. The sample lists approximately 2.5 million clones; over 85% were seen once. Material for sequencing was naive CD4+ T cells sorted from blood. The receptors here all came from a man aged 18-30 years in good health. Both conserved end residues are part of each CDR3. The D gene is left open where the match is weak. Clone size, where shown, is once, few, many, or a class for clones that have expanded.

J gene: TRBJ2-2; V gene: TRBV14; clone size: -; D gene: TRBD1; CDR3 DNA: TGTGCCAGCAGCCATATGGACAGGGGGCGCGCCGGGGAGCTGTTTTTT; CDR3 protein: CASSHMDRGRAGELFF
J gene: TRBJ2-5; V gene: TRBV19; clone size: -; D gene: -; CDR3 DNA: TGTGCCAGTAGTATCTCTGGTAGTGTGGACCAAGAGACCCAGTACTTC; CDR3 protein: CASSISGSVDQETQYF
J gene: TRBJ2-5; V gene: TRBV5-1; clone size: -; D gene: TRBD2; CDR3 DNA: TGCGCCAGCAGCCTCTCCCAACTAGCGCGAGGAGAAGAGACCCAGTACTTC; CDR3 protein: CASSLSQLARGEETQYF
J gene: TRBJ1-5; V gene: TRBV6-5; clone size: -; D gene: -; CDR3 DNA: TGTGCCAGCAGTCCTACAGGGCGTGGACAGCCCCAGCATTTT; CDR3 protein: CASSPTGRGQPQHF
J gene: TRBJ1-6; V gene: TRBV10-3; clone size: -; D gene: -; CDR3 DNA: TGTGCCATCAGTGGTGGGGGCGGTTCACCCCTCCACTTT; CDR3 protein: CAISGGGGSPLHF
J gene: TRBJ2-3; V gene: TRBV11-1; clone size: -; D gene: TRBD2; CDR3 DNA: TGTGCCAGCAGCTCCGGCAAGCGGGGGACGAACACAGATACGCAGTATTTT; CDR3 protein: CASSSGKRGTNTDTQYF
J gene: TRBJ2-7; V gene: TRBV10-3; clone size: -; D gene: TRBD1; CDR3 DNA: TGTGCCATCAGTGATGGGGCAGGGGGAGAATACGAGCAGTACTTC; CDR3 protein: CAISDGAGGEYEQYF
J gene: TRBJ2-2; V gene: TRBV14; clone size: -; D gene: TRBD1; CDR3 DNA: TGTGCCAGCAGCCAAATGGACAGGGTGACCGGGGAGCTGTTTTTT; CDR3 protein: CASSQMDRVTGELFF
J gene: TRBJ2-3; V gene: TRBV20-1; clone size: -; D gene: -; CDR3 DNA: TGCAGTGCTGACCCGGGGGATACGCAGTATTTT; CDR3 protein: CSADPGDTQYF
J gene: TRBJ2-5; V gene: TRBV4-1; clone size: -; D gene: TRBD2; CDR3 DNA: TGCGCCAGCAGACAAGCGGGGTCACAAGAGACCCAGTACTTC; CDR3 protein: CASRQAGSQETQYF
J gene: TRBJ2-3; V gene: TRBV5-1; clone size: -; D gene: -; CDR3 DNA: TGCGCCAGCATACTGACCCCAAATTTCCGCACAGATACGCAGTATTTT; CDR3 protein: CASILTPNFRTDTQYF
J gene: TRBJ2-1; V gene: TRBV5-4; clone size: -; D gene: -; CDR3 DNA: TGTGCCAGCAGCTTTCGTCTGGGGCCGGGTTACAATGAGCAGTTCTTC; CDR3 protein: CASSFRLGPGYNEQFF
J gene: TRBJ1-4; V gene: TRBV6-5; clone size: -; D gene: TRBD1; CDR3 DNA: TGTGCCAGCAGTTACTCGTGGGGACAGCCTAATGAAAAACTGTTTTTT; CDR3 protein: CASSYSWGQPNEKLFF
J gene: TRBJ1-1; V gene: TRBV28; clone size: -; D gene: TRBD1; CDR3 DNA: TGTGCCAGCAGTTCCGGGACAGGGGTCACTGAAGCTTTCTTT; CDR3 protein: CASSSGTGVTEAFF
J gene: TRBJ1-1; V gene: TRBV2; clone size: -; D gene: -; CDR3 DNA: TGTGCCAGCAGTGGCGCCACAAAAAACACTGAAGCTTTCTTT; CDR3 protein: CASSGATKNTEAFF
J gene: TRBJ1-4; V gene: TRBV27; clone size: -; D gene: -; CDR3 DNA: TGTGCCAGCAGTTTAAAAAAGGGGGGTCTCAATGAAAAACTGTTTTTT; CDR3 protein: CASSLKKGGLNEKLFF
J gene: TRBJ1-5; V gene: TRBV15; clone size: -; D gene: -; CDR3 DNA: TGTGCCACCAGCAGAGGAAAGGTGGGGGGTAGCAATCAGCCCCAGCATTTT; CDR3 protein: CATSRGKVGGSNQPQHF
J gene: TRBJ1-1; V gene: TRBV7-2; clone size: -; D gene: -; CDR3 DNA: TGTGCCAGCAGCTTGGGGGGTGTTGCTACTGAAGCTTTCTTT; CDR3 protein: CASSLGGVATEAFF
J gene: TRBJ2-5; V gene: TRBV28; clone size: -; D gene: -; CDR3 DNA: TGTGCCAGCAGTCCCCCCGGGGCCCGGGAGACCCAGTACTTC; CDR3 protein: CASSPPGARETQYF
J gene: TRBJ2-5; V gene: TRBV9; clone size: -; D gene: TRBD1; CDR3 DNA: TGTGCCAGCAGCGCTGGGGACAGGGCGGGGCGGGAGACCCAGTACTTC; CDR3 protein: CASSAGDRAGRETQYF
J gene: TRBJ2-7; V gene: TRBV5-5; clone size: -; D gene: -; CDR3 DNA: TGTGCCAGCAGCTTTGGACCGTTGACTAGCTCCTACGAGCAGTACTTC; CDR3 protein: CASSFGPLTSSYEQYF
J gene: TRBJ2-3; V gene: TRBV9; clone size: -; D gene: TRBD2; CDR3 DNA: TGTGCCAGCAGCGTAGTGCCAAGGCTAGCGGGGGAATCAGATACGCAGTATTTT; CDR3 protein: CASSVVPRLAGESDTQYF
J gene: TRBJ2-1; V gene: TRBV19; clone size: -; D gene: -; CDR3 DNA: TGTGCCAGTAGGGAGGAAGTAGACAATGAGCAGTTCTTC; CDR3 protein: CASREEVDNEQFF
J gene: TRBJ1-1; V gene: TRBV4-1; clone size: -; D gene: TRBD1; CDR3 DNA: TGCGCCAGCAGCCAGTCGTTGGGACAGACGAACACTGAAGCTTTCTTT; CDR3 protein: CASSQSLGQTNTEAFF
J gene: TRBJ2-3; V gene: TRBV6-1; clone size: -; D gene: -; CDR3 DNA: TGTGCCAGCAGTGAATGGCAGACTAGCACAGATACGCAGTATTTT; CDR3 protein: CASSEWQTSTDTQYF
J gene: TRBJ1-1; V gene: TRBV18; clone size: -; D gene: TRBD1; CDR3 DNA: TGTGCCAGCTCACTCGACAGGGGTGGAACTGAAGCTTTCTTT; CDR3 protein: CASSLDRGGTEAFF
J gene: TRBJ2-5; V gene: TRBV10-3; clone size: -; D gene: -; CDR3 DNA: TGTGCCATCAGTGAGGGGTATCCGGAGACCCAGTACTTC; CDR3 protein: CAISEGYPETQYF
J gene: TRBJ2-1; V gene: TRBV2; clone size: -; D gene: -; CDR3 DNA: TGTGCCAGCAGTGATTTGCCCGTGGTGGGGCAGTTCTTC; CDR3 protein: CASSDLPVVGQFF
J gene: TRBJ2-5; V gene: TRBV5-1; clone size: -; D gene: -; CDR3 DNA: TGCGCCAGCAGGTTGGGAGGTATGGGGGCCCAAGAGACCCAGTACTTC; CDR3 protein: CASRLGGMGAQETQYF
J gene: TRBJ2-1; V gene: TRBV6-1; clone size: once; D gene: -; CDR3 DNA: TGTGCCAGCAGTCCCGGGGTGGGGAGTAACAATGAGCAGTTCTTC; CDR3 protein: CASSPGVGSNNEQFF
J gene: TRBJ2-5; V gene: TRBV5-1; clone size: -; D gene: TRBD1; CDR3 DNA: TGCGCCAGCAGCTCGGGACAGGGGGCCTGGGGCGAGTACTTC; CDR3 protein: CASSSGQGAWGEYF
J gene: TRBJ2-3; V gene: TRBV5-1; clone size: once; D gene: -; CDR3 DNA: TGCGCCGCAGACACAGATACGCAGTATTTT; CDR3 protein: CAADTDTQYF
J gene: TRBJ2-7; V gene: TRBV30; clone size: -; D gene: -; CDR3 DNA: TGTGCCTGGAGGCGAACCCCGGAGCGGTACGAGCAGTACTTC; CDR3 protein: CAWRRTPERYEQYF
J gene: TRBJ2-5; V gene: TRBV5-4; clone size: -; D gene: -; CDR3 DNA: TGTGCCAGCAGCCTTGTAGGGGTTCAAGAGACCCAGTACTTC; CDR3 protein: CASSLVGVQETQYF
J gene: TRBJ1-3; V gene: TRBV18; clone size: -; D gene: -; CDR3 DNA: TGTGCCAGCTGGGTGGGGAACTCTGGAAACACCATATATTTT; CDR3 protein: CASWVGNSGNTIYF
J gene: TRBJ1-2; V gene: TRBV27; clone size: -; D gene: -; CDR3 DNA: TGTGCCAGCAGTTTATGGGGGACGGGCTATGGCTACACCTTC; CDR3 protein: CASSLWGTGYGYTF
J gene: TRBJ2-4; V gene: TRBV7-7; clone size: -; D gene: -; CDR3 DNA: TGTGCTAGCAGACCCGTATTACGGTTTCTAGCCAAAAACATTCAGTACTTC; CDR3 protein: CASRPVLRFLAKNIQYF
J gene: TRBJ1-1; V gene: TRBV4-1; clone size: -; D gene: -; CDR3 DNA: TGCGCCAGCAGCCCGTGGGAACGGAACACTGAAGCTTTCTTT; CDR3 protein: CASSPWERNTEAFF
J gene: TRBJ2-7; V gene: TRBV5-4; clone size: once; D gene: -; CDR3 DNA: TGTGCCAGCAGCTGGGCAGGTTACTACGAGCAGTACTTC; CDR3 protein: CASSWAGYYEQYF
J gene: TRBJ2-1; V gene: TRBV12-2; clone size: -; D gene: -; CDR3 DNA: TGTGCAAGTCGCTCCGCTCCTGTAGGGCTACACAATGAGCAGTTCTTC; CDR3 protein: CASRSAPVGLHNEQFF
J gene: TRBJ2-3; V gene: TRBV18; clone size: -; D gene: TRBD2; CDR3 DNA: TGTGCCAGCCCTACGGGACTAGCGGGGGGAGATACGCAGTATTTT; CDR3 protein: CASPTGLAGGDTQYF
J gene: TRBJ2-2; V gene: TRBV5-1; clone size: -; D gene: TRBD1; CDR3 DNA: TGCGCCAGCAGCTCTACAGGGGCGAACACCGGGGAGCTGTTTTTT; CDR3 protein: CASSSTGANTGELFF
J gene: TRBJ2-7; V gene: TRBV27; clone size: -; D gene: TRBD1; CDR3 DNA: TGTGCCAGCAGTTTCGGGAGTAAGGGACAGGGGTGGCAGTACTTC; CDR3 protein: CASSFGSKGQGWQYF
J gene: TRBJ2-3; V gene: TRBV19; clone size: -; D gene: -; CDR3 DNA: TGTGCCAGTAGTACCAGCACAGATACGCAGTATTTT; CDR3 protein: CASSTSTDTQYF
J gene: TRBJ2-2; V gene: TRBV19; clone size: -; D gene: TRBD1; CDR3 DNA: TGTGCCAGTAGTCGTGACAGGGTGGTCACCGGGGAGCTGTTTTTT; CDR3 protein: CASSRDRVVTGELFF
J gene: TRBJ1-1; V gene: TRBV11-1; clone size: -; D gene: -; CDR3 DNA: TGTGCCAGCAGTCCTCAGGGTTCAACCACTGAAGCTTTCTTT; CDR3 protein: CASSPQGSTTEAFF
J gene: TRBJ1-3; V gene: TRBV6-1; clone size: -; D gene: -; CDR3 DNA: TGTGCCAGCAGGTTCTCCGGAAACACCATATATTTT; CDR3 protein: CASRFSGNTIYF
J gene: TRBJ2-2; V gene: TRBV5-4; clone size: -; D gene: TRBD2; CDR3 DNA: TGTGCCAGCAGCTTGGCACTAGCGGGAGGGCCGAACACCGGGGAGCTGTTTTTT; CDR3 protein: CASSLALAGGPNTGELFF
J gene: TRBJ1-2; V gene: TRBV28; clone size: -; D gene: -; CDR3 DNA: TGTGCCAGCGGACCACAGGGCCTCGGATCGAGTGGCTACACCTTC; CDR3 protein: CASGPQGLGSSGYTF
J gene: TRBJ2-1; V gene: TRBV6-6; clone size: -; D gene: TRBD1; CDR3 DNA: TGTGCCGGTAGGACAGGCCTATACAATGAGCAGTTCTTC; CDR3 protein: CAGRTGLYNEQFF
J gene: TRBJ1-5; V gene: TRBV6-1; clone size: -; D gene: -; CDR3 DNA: TGTGCCAGCAGTGAAGTAAGTACAGCCCAGCATTTT; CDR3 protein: CASSEVSTAQHF
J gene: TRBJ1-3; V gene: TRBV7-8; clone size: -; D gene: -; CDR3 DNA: TGTGCCAGCAGCTCACCCGGCCGATCTGGAAACACCATATATTTT; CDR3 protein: CASSSPGRSGNTIYF
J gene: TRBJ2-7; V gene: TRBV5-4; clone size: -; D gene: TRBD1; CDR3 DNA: TGTGCCAGCAGCTTGCGCGTAGGGGGCGTTATTCACGAGCAGTACTTC; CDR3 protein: CASSLRVGGVIHEQYF
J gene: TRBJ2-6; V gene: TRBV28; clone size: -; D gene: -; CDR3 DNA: TGTGCCAGCAGTTTTGGGGCAGGGGTTGATAGGGCCAACGTCCTGACTTTC; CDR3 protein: CASSFGAGVDRANVLTF